Here is one T cell receptor (beta chain) with its context. This record belongs to a study of blood T cell repertoires in COVID-19. Study-level background: Specimens from acute and convalescent COVID-19 originated in the United States, Italy and Spain. T cells, B-cell-depleted T cells, or PBMCs supplied cDNA or gDNA.

Clones were sequenced by immunoSEQ multiplex PCR, and TCRdb holds only the in-frame ones, with some missing. The table lists around 340,000 clones, 65% to 90% of them singletons. The TCR was taken from a woman aged 40 to 50 with acute COVID-19. The sequenced sample consisted of PBMCs or T cells enriched from blood (not recorded which).

Written as DNA, the CDR3 is TGTGCCAGCAGCAAAGACAGGGTTCAAGAGACCCAGTACTTC. This encodes CASSKDRVQETQYF. The rearrangement joins TRBV6-5 to TRBJ2-5, with 7 positions matching TRBD1. Looked up from germline, CDR1 is MNHEY and CDR2 is SVGAGI. The length of the CDR3 is 14 residues. V shed 6 bases, J shed 2 bases, and the junction held 6 bases outside the gene matches.